One T cell receptor (beta chain) is described in this entry. These data come from a study of blood T cell repertoires in COVID-19. The overall study: Italy, Spain and the United States were the sources of the convalescent and acute COVID-19 samples. T cells, B-cell-depleted T cells, or PBMCs supplied cDNA or gDNA.

Germline CDR1 SGHRS, CDR2 YFSETQ. Trimming left V 2 bases short and J 0 bases short, with 8 bases between. The CDR3 consists of 14 residues. Original processing notes: Amplification from reference gene primers served as the basis for estimated nucleated cell counts. Here immunoSEQ multiplex PCR was the method, and the copy in TCRdb shows in-frame clones only, minus some. That table supplies the V and J calls and clone size; D and trimming were determined from the DNA. The sample consists of about 75,000 clones, 90% of them appearing once. The source is a human donor in a cohort sampled during active COVID-19. The genes are TRBV5-1 and TRBJ1-2; D gene ambiguous. The sequencing sample was made of peripheral blood. CDR3 nucleotides: TGCGCCAGCAGCTTACAGCCTACTAACTATGGCTACACCTTC. Translating it yields CASSLQPTNYGYTF.